This T cell receptor (beta chain) came from a study of T cell changes during pregnancy in multiple sclerosis. The CDR3 contains 14 residues. CDR1 and CDR2 (germline): SGHAT, FQNNGV. The trim removed 5 bases at V and 6 bases at J, leaving 4 bases unmatched. Assay: immunoSEQ multiplex PCR; the TCRdb copy retains only in-frame clones and omits some. Of under 45,000 clones in the sample, roughly 91% were seen once. Sequencing was performed on peripheral blood, taken in the second trimester of pregnancy. The rearrangement uses TRBV11-2 and TRBJ1-4; 9 nucleotides match TRBD1. This clonotype was obtained from a female donor in good health, enrolled as a control in a pregnancy study. CDR3 sequence: CASSLRQGDEKLFF. As DNA, the CDR3 is TGTGCCAGCAGCCTTAGACAGGGGGATGAAAAACTGTTTTTT.